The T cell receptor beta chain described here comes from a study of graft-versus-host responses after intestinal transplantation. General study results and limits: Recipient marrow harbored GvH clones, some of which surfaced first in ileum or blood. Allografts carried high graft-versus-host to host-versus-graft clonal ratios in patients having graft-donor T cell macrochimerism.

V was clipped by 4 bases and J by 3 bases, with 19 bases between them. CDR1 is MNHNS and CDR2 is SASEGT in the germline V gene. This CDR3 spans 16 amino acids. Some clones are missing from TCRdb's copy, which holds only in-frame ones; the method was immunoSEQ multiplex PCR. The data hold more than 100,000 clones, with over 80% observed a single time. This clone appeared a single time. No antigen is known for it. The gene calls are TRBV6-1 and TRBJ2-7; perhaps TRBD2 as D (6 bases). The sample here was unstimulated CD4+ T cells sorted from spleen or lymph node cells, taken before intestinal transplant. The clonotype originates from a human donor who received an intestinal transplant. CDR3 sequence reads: CASSVQRSRGYYEQYF. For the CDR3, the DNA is TGTGCCAGCAGTGTTCAGCGGAGCCGGGGGTACTACGAGCAGTACTTC.